The present T cell receptor beta chain was sequenced within a study of T-cell reconstitution after alpha-beta-depleted transplantation in children. Whole-study results and caveats: In some patients, recipient T cells and intrathymic progenitors surviving conditioning explained high day-60 diversity.

This clonotype was recorded at least ten times. Its cognate antigen is unknown. Preparation of the TCRbeta library involved a method that used unique molecular identifiers. TCRdb fed the PCR reads into MiXCR, producing one record per CDR3 protein. In the table there are almost 250,000 distinct CDR3 sequences, roughly a quarter of which are singletons. The sequences come from PBMCs, collected before TCRalphabeta/CD19-depleted stem cell transplant. The TCR comes from a girl aged 2 to 10 with Fanconi anemia, due to receive a stem cell transplant.

The CDR3 here is CASNPGDIVETQYF. The CDR3 DNA sequence: TGTGCCAGCAACCCCGGAGATATAGTAGAGACCCAGTACTTC. The chain couples TRBV2 to TRBJ2-5, with D uncertain. This CDR3 region has 14 residues. Trimming took off 7 bases at V and 4 bases at J, with 16 bases between the two ends. Germline-derived CDR1 and CDR2 are SNHLY and FYNNEI.